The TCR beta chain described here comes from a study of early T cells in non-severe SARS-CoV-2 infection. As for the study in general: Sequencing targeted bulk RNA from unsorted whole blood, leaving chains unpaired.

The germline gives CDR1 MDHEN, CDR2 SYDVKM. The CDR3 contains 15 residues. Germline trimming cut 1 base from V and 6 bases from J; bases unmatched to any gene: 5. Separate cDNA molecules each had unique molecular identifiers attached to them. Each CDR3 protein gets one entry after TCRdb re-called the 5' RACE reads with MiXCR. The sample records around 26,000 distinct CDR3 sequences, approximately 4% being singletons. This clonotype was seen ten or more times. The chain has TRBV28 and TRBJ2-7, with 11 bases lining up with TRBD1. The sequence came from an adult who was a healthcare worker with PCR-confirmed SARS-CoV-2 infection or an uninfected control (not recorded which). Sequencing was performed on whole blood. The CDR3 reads CASSLFRTGGFEQYF. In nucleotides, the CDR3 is TGTGCCAGCAGTTTATTTCGGACAGGGGGCTTCGAGCAGTACTTC.